A selection of T cell receptor beta chains follows, all from one sample in a study of identical twins. TCRdb re-called the 5' RACE reads with MiXCR, one entry per CDR3 protein. The sample records about 660,000 distinct CDR3 sequences, more than 6.5% being singletons. These same records also appear under a second study, on yellow fever vaccine responses in identical twins.

Material: PBMCs. The receptors shown here come from a young woman in good health. The CDR3 runs from the conserved cysteine through the conserved F or W. D genes are given only for firm matches. For some rows the clone size is stated as once, few or many, or as a class when expanded; others skip it.

size: many
J: TRBJ2-1
D: NA
V: TRBV20-1
CDR3: CSAREDVLVYNEQFF
DNA: TGCAGTGCTAGAGAGGATGTCCTCGTCTACAATGAGCAGTTCTTC

size: few
J: TRBJ2-7
D: TRBD2
V: TRBV11-2
CDR3: CASSYLAGGHNGRGEQYF
DNA: TGTGCCAGCAGCTATCTAGCGGGAGGGCACAATGGCAGGGGCGAGCAGTACTTC

size: NA
J: TRBJ2-1
D: NA
V: TRBV11-2
CDR3: CASSSLLAPHYNEQFF
DNA: TGTGCCAGCAGCTCTCTATTGGCTCCACACTACAATGAGCAGTTCTTC

size: few
J: TRBJ2-1
D: TRBD1
V: TRBV5-6
CDR3: CASSGNRGREQFF
DNA: TGTGCCAGCAGCGGAAACAGGGGGCGTGAGCAGTTCTTC

size: NA
J: TRBJ2-2
D: TRBD2
V: TRBV4-2
CDR3: CASSLIGTSGSTTGELFF
DNA: TGTGCCAGCAGCCTGATCGGGACTAGCGGGAGTACGACCGGGGAGCTGTTTTTT

size: NA
J: TRBJ2-5
D: TRBD2
V: TRBV4-1
CDR3: CASSQLTSGRETQYF
DNA: TGCGCCAGCAGCCAGCTGACTAGCGGGAGAGAGACCCAGTACTTC

size: NA
J: TRBJ2-6
D: TRBD2
V: TRBV20-1
CDR3: CSARVRMTSGKSGANVLTF
DNA: TGCAGTGCTAGAGTCCGAATGACTAGCGGGAAGTCTGGGGCGAACGTCCTGACTTTC

size: NA
J: TRBJ1-2
D: NA
V: TRBV9
CDR3: CASSARTEANYGYTF
DNA: TGTGCCAGCAGCGCCCGGACAGAAGCTAACTATGGCTACACCTTC

size: NA
J: TRBJ2-1
D: TRBD2
V: TRBV27
CDR3: CASSNQRERINEQFF
DNA: TGTGCCAGCAGTAACCAGCGGGAGCGGATCAATGAGCAGTTCTTC

size: few
J: TRBJ2-3
D: NA
V: TRBV6-1
CDR3: CASSPVAAADTQYF
DNA: TGTGCCAGCAGCCCTGTCGCAGCTGCAGATACGCAGTATTTT

size: NA
J: TRBJ1-1
D: NA
V: TRBV2
CDR3: CARSGADAQAFF
DNA: TGTGCCAGGTCAGGGGCAGATGCCCAAGCTTTCTTT

size: few
J: TRBJ1-5
D: NA
V: TRBV12-3/TRBV12-4
CDR3: CASSQPDLDQPQHF
DNA: TGTGCCAGCAGCCAACCCGACCTGGATCAGCCCCAGCATTTT

size: NA
J: TRBJ2-3
D: TRBD1
V: TRBV5-1
CDR3: CASSLTDRAADTQYF
DNA: TGCGCCAGCAGCTTGACGGACAGGGCTGCCGATACGCAGTATTTT

size: few
J: TRBJ2-5
D: TRBD1
V: TRBV5-1
CDR3: CASSPSGGPSETQYF
DNA: TGCGCCAGCAGCCCATCAGGGGGCCCCTCGGAGACCCAGTACTTC

size: few
J: TRBJ2-1
D: TRBD2
V: TRBV24-1
CDR3: CATSEPSGGLYNEQFF
DNA: TGTGCCACCAGTGAACCTAGCGGGGGACTTTACAATGAGCAGTTCTTC

size: few
J: TRBJ2-7
D: TRBD1
V: TRBV12-3/TRBV12-4
CDR3: CASSVTGQGLYEQYF
DNA: TGTGCCAGCAGTGTAACGGGACAGGGACTCTACGAGCAGTACTTC

size: NA
J: TRBJ2-7
D: TRBD2
V: TRBV6-2/TRBV6-3
CDR3: CAISTSGKSYEQYF
DNA: TGTGCCATCTCGACTAGCGGTAAATCCTACGAGCAGTACTTC

size: many
J: TRBJ1-1
D: TRBD1
V: TRBV7-9
CDR3: CASSSAPGQLNTEAFF
DNA: TGTGCCAGCAGCTCCGCGCCGGGACAGCTGAACACTGAAGCTTTCTTT

size: many
J: TRBJ2-2
D: NA
V: TRBV5-1
CDR3: CASSLEGSLNTGELFF
DNA: TGCGCCAGCAGCTTGGAAGGGTCTCTGAACACCGGGGAGCTGTTTTTT

size: few
J: TRBJ2-5
D: TRBD2
V: TRBV6-2/TRBV6-3
CDR3: CASRDGTSGMETQYF
DNA: TGTGCCAGCAGAGACGGGACTAGCGGGATGGAGACCCAGTACTTC

size: few
J: TRBJ2-3
D: TRBD2
V: TRBV5-6
CDR3: CASSEGLAGPYF
DNA: TGTGCCAGCAGCGAAGGACTAGCGGGGCCCTATTTT

size: many
J: TRBJ2-7
D: NA
V: TRBV7-2
CDR3: CASSLAMGPYEQYF
DNA: TGTGCCAGCAGCTTAGCGATGGGACCCTACGAGCAGTACTTC

size: NA
J: TRBJ2-5
D: TRBD1
V: TRBV15
CDR3: CATSRALGGRETQYF
DNA: TGTGCCACCAGCAGAGCGTTAGGGGGCCGTGAGACCCAGTACTTC

size: few
J: TRBJ2-3
D: NA
V: TRBV20-1
CDR3: CSARGSMTRGSADTQYF
DNA: TGCAGTGCTAGAGGCTCTATGACTAGGGGGTCGGCAGATACGCAGTATTTT

size: NA
J: TRBJ1-2
D: NA
V: TRBV6-1
CDR3: CASRSPANYGYTF
DNA: TGTGCCAGCAGGAGCCCAGCTAACTATGGCTACACCTTC

size: NA
J: TRBJ2-1
D: NA
V: TRBV5-6
CDR3: CASSFRDHFLDEQFF
DNA: TGTGCCAGCAGCTTCCGGGACCACTTCTTGGATGAGCAGTTCTTC

size: NA
J: TRBJ2-7
D: NA
V: TRBV5-1
CDR3: CASSPPRVGDTHSYEQYF
DNA: TGCGCCAGCAGCCCCCCTCGAGTCGGGGACACCCACTCCTACGAGCAGTACTTC

size: NA
J: TRBJ2-2
D: NA
V: TRBV7-6
CDR3: CASSFRMDGGELFF
DNA: TGTGCCAGCAGCTTCCGAATGGATGGCGGGGAGCTGTTTTTT

size: few
J: TRBJ2-7
D: TRBD2
V: TRBV24-1
CDR3: CATSGTSGAGGYEQYF
DNA: TGTGCCACAAGCGGGACTAGCGGGGCCGGTGGGTACGAGCAGTACTTC